The T cell receptor (beta chain) described here comes from a study of human T cells and chemical hapten exposure. Study in general: Small pooled library volume differences mainly caused per-sample TCR yield variation.

In TCRdb, the RACE reads were re-called with MiXCR into one record per CDR3 protein. Of under 85,000 distinct CDR3 sequences in the sample, over 9% are singletons; the top ten hold around 7%. Trimming took off 4 bases at V and 0 bases at J, with 16 bases between the two ends. The CDR3 has 17 residues. This clonotype has only a few counts. Described time point: patch test 2, 6 weeks after DPC sensitization. Treatment of the sample: therapeutic diphenylcyclopropenone sensitization with weekly scalp DPC. This chain uses TRBV12-3 or TRBV12-4 with TRBJ2-1, with a tentative D call TRBD2 (6 bases). The source is a woman in her fifties or sixties with alopecia areata. Some clones in this sample may be carry-over from other donors' samples. Here the sequenced sample was whole blood, taken in connection with sensitization to the hapten diphenylcyclopropenone (DPC). The CDR3 spells CASSYSGLRSSYNEQFF. In nucleotides, the CDR3 is TGTGCCAGCAGTTACTCGGGACTTCGGAGCTCCTACAATGAGCAGTTCTTC.